The sequence of this TCR beta chain was determined in a study of blood T cells in healthy people across ages. Study summary: Every two T cells gave about one barcoded beta molecule via template switching.

This clonotype was detected a few times. Its specificity is not known. A sample-barcoded 5' primer and a J-beta primer mix were used in a second PCR of about 7 to 11 cycles. TCRdb reprocessed the 5' RACE reads via MiXCR and lists one record per CDR3 protein. The repertoire holds approximately 800,000 distinct CDR3 sequences, with approximately 55% as singletons. The study drew donors from healthy Caucasian individuals in Russia aged roughly 6 to 90. Findings and caveats of the study: Reliance upon unsorted PBMCs precluded definitive naive versus antigen-experienced comparison. Roughly linear age-related decline in beta diversity appeared, significant by age around 40.

Germline assignment: CDR1 SGHRS and CDR2 YFSETQ. Germline trimming cut 4 bases from V and 5 bases from J; bases unmatched to any gene: 9. CDR3 size: 14 residues. The genes are TRBV5-1 and TRBJ2-7, with 7 positions matching TRBD2. The sequenced sample consisted of blood. The TCR was taken from an elderly man in good health. CDR3 loop: CASSPGGAGNEQYF. The CDR3 DNA reads TGCGCCAGCAGCCCGGGCGGAGCGGGAAACGAGCAGTACTTC.